This is a list of T cell receptor beta chains from one sample in a study of blood T cells in healthy people across ages. TCRdb independently ran MiXCR on the 5' RACE reads; one entry per CDR3 protein. The sample has about 800,000 distinct CDR3 sequences; roughly 25% are singletons. The sample also formed part of further work on T cells of mothers and their children.

The specimen sequenced was blood. Source of these receptors: a boy between 10 and 17 years old in good health. Each CDR3 is given with its conserved first and last residue. The D gene is left open where the match is weak. Part of the rows lack a size; the others show once, few, many or a class for expanded clones.

d_call: TRBD2
v_call: TRBV20-1
clone_size: few
j_call: TRBJ2-5
cdr3_aa: CRARDLGGVPPETQYF
cdr3_nt: TGCCGTGCTAGAGATTTGGGGGGGGTACCCCCGGAGACCCAGTACTTC

d_call: NA
v_call: TRBV24-1
clone_size: few
j_call: TRBJ1-4
cdr3_aa: CATSDPTSPTNGKLFF
cdr3_nt: TGTGCCACCAGTGATCCGACATCTCCAACTAATGGAAAACTGTTTTTT

d_call: NA
v_call: TRBV12-3/TRBV12-4
clone_size: NA
j_call: TRBJ2-6
cdr3_aa: CASSFQGNSGANVLTF
cdr3_nt: TGTGCCAGCAGTTTCCAGGGAAACTCTGGGGCCAACGTCCTGACTTTC

d_call: TRBD1
v_call: TRBV6-1
clone_size: few
j_call: TRBJ2-7
cdr3_aa: CASSPGQGAFSAYEQYF
cdr3_nt: TGTGCCAGCAGTCCTGGACAGGGGGCCTTCTCTGCCTACGAGCAGTACTTC

d_call: TRBD1
v_call: TRBV6-1
clone_size: once
j_call: TRBJ2-3
cdr3_aa: CASSERDRVADTQYF
cdr3_nt: TGTGCCAGCAGTGAAAGGGACAGGGTTGCGGATACGCAGTATTTT

d_call: TRBD1
v_call: TRBV6-2/TRBV6-3
clone_size: NA
j_call: TRBJ1-1
cdr3_aa: CASRSTGVTAEAFF
cdr3_nt: TGTGCCAGCAGATCGACAGGGGTAACCGCTGAAGCTTTCTTT

d_call: NA
v_call: TRBV7-3
clone_size: few
j_call: TRBJ2-2
cdr3_aa: CASSLWGGHTGELFF
cdr3_nt: TGTGCCAGCAGCTTATGGGGGGGGCACACCGGGGAGCTGTTTTTT

d_call: NA
v_call: TRBV28
clone_size: NA
j_call: TRBJ2-3
cdr3_aa: CASSLGRWDLIITDTQYF
cdr3_nt: TGTGCCAGCAGTTTAGGCCGTTGGGACCTGATTATCACAGATACGCAGTATTTT

d_call: NA
v_call: TRBV28
clone_size: few
j_call: TRBJ2-3
cdr3_aa: CASSFPGVNTDTQYF
cdr3_nt: TGTGCCAGCAGTTTTCCGGGGGTTAACACAGATACGCAGTATTTT

d_call: NA
v_call: TRBV25-1
clone_size: few
j_call: TRBJ2-5
cdr3_aa: CASSALDRSQETQYF
cdr3_nt: TGTGCCAGCAGTGCCCTGGACCGCTCACAAGAGACCCAGTACTTC

d_call: NA
v_call: TRBV5-5
clone_size: few
j_call: TRBJ2-7
cdr3_aa: CASRPRQRPYEQYF
cdr3_nt: TGTGCCAGCAGACCCAGACAGAGGCCCTACGAGCAGTACTTC

d_call: TRBD1
v_call: TRBV2
clone_size: NA
j_call: TRBJ1-2
cdr3_aa: CASSEATGGNYGYTF
cdr3_nt: TGTGCCAGCAGTGAAGCGACAGGGGGCAACTATGGCTACACCTTC

d_call: TRBD1
v_call: TRBV20-1
clone_size: few
j_call: TRBJ1-2
cdr3_aa: CSAEQGAYGYTF
cdr3_nt: TGCAGTGCTGAACAGGGGGCCTATGGCTACACCTTC

d_call: NA
v_call: TRBV6-5
clone_size: once
j_call: TRBJ2-7
cdr3_aa: CASSRQVPYEQYF
cdr3_nt: TGTGCCAGCAGCCGACAGGTCCCTTACGAGCAGTACTTC

d_call: TRBD1
v_call: TRBV6-1
clone_size: NA
j_call: TRBJ2-1
cdr3_aa: CASTEGTGGRNEQFF
cdr3_nt: TGTGCCAGCACCGAAGGGACAGGGGGTAGGAATGAGCAGTTCTTC

d_call: TRBD1
v_call: TRBV6-5
clone_size: NA
j_call: TRBJ2-5
cdr3_aa: CASSHTGTGEETQYF
cdr3_nt: TGTGCCAGCAGCCATACCGGGACAGGCGAAGAGACCCAGTACTTC

d_call: TRBD1
v_call: TRBV7-2
clone_size: NA
j_call: TRBJ1-4
cdr3_aa: CASSSRTGETEKLFF
cdr3_nt: TGTGCCAGCAGCTCGCGGACAGGGGAGACTGAAAAACTGTTTTTT

d_call: TRBD1
v_call: TRBV5-5
clone_size: few
j_call: TRBJ2-5
cdr3_aa: CASSSDRVGRETQYF
cdr3_nt: TGTGCCAGCAGCTCTGACAGGGTAGGACGAGAGACCCAGTACTTC

d_call: TRBD2
v_call: TRBV6-1
clone_size: once
j_call: TRBJ2-1
cdr3_aa: CASSDRLAQSSSSYNEQFF
cdr3_nt: TGTGCCAGCAGTGACAGACTAGCCCAAAGTTCCAGCTCCTACAATGAGCAGTTCTTC

d_call: NA
v_call: TRBV7-9
clone_size: many
j_call: TRBJ2-5
cdr3_aa: CASSWDPQETQYF
cdr3_nt: TGTGCCAGCAGCTGGGACCCGCAAGAGACCCAGTACTTC

d_call: NA
v_call: TRBV7-6
clone_size: few
j_call: TRBJ2-7
cdr3_aa: CASSLVAGGEGYEQYF
cdr3_nt: TGTGCCAGCAGCTTAGTGGCTGGGGGTGAGGGATACGAGCAGTACTTC

d_call: NA
v_call: TRBV7-2
clone_size: NA
j_call: TRBJ2-1
cdr3_aa: CASSQGVLGLSYNEQFF
cdr3_nt: TGTGCCAGCAGCCAAGGAGTCTTGGGGTTATCCTACAATGAGCAGTTCTTC

d_call: NA
v_call: TRBV4-1
clone_size: NA
j_call: TRBJ2-3
cdr3_aa: CASGSAGATDTQYF
cdr3_nt: TGCGCCAGCGGGAGTGCGGGGGCGACAGATACGCAGTATTTT

d_call: NA
v_call: TRBV21-1
clone_size: NA
j_call: TRBJ1-5
cdr3_aa: CASRVYQPQHF
cdr3_nt: TGTGCCAGCAGGGTATACCAGCCCCAGCATTTT

d_call: NA
v_call: TRBV12-3/TRBV12-4
clone_size: few
j_call: TRBJ1-5
cdr3_aa: CASPLGSPEPQHF
cdr3_nt: TGTGCCAGCCCCCTCGGGAGTCCGGAGCCCCAACATTTT

d_call: NA
v_call: TRBV3-1
clone_size: NA
j_call: TRBJ2-7
cdr3_aa: CASSQESTANEQYF
cdr3_nt: TGTGCCAGCAGCCAAGAGTCTACCGCTAACGAGCAGTACTTC

d_call: TRBD2
v_call: TRBV5-1
clone_size: once
j_call: TRBJ2-3
cdr3_aa: CASSHIQSGASTDTQYF
cdr3_nt: TGCGCCAGCAGCCACATACAAAGCGGGGCTAGCACAGATACGCAGTATTTT

d_call: TRBD1
v_call: TRBV20-1
clone_size: NA
j_call: TRBJ2-6
cdr3_aa: CSARARTGAVGANVLTF
cdr3_nt: TGCAGTGCTAGAGCGCGGACAGGGGCCGTCGGGGCCAACGTCCTGACTTTC

d_call: NA
v_call: TRBV10-3
clone_size: NA
j_call: TRBJ1-2
cdr3_aa: CATMLNRGYTF
cdr3_nt: TGTGCCACCATGTTGAACCGGGGCTACACCTTC

d_call: NA
v_call: TRBV20-1
clone_size: NA
j_call: TRBJ2-3
cdr3_aa: CSARQGGSTDTQYF
cdr3_nt: TGCAGTGCTAGACAGGGTGGCTCCACAGATACGCAGTATTTT

d_call: NA
v_call: TRBV5-1
clone_size: few
j_call: TRBJ2-3
cdr3_aa: CASSLGIDTQYF
cdr3_nt: TGCGCCAGCAGCTTGGGGATCGATACGCAGTATTTT

d_call: NA
v_call: TRBV27
clone_size: NA
j_call: TRBJ1-2
cdr3_aa: CASSIPSYGYTF
cdr3_nt: TGTGCCAGCAGTATCCCCTCATATGGCTACACCTTC

d_call: TRBD1
v_call: TRBV12-3/TRBV12-4
clone_size: NA
j_call: TRBJ1-1
cdr3_aa: CASVPETGVGNTEAFF
cdr3_nt: TGTGCCAGCGTTCCTGAGACAGGGGTTGGGAACACTGAAGCTTTCTTT

d_call: NA
v_call: TRBV20-1
clone_size: few
j_call: TRBJ2-5
cdr3_aa: CSAIAFQETQYF
cdr3_nt: TGCAGTGCTATAGCGTTTCAAGAGACCCAGTACTTC

d_call: NA
v_call: TRBV6-2/TRBV6-3
clone_size: many
j_call: TRBJ2-2
cdr3_aa: CASSYSAVRPNTGELFF
cdr3_nt: TGTGCCAGCAGTTATAGTGCGGTAAGACCGAACACCGGGGAGCTGTTTTTT

d_call: NA
v_call: TRBV6-5
clone_size: NA
j_call: TRBJ2-3
cdr3_aa: CASSYATSGSSTDTQYF
cdr3_nt: TGTGCCAGCAGTTACGCCACAAGCGGGTCTAGCACAGATACGCAGTATTTT

d_call: TRBD1
v_call: TRBV12-3/TRBV12-4
clone_size: NA
j_call: TRBJ2-7
cdr3_aa: CASSLEPGQVYEQYF
cdr3_nt: TGTGCCAGCAGTTTAGAACCGGGACAGGTTTACGAGCAGTACTTC

d_call: TRBD2
v_call: TRBV10-3
clone_size: NA
j_call: TRBJ2-3
cdr3_aa: CAISVGLGTDTQYF
cdr3_nt: TGTGCCATCAGTGTGGGACTAGGCACAGATACGCAGTATTTT

d_call: TRBD1
v_call: TRBV9
clone_size: NA
j_call: TRBJ2-3
cdr3_aa: CASSAPGQGTDTQYF
cdr3_nt: TGTGCCAGCAGCGCCCCTGGACAGGGCACAGATACGCAGTATTTT

d_call: NA
v_call: TRBV4-3
clone_size: NA
j_call: TRBJ2-1
cdr3_aa: CASSQGLRVYEQFF
cdr3_nt: TGCGCCAGCAGCCAAGGCCTTAGGGTCTATGAGCAGTTCTTC

d_call: NA
v_call: TRBV3-1
clone_size: few
j_call: TRBJ1-4
cdr3_aa: CASTKAGEANEKLFF
cdr3_nt: TGTGCCAGCACTAAAGCAGGGGAGGCTAATGAAAAACTGTTTTTT

d_call: NA
v_call: TRBV29-1
clone_size: NA
j_call: TRBJ2-1
cdr3_aa: CSVVTELQVQFF
cdr3_nt: TGCAGCGTTGTAACGGAGCTCCAGGTGCAGTTCTTC

d_call: NA
v_call: TRBV12-3/TRBV12-4
clone_size: NA
j_call: TRBJ1-5
cdr3_aa: CASSNNRVPNQPQHF
cdr3_nt: TGTGCCAGCAGCAACAACAGGGTCCCCAATCAGCCCCAGCATTTT

d_call: TRBD1
v_call: TRBV15
clone_size: few
j_call: TRBJ1-1
cdr3_aa: CATSRALQGALGAFF
cdr3_nt: TGTGCCACCAGCAGAGCCTTACAGGGGGCGCTTGGCGCTTTCTTT

d_call: TRBD2
v_call: TRBV20-1
clone_size: many
j_call: TRBJ2-7
cdr3_aa: CSARGLAAYEQYF
cdr3_nt: TGCAGTGCTAGGGGACTAGCGGCTTACGAGCAGTACTTC

d_call: NA
v_call: TRBV28
clone_size: NA
j_call: TRBJ1-5
cdr3_aa: CASSLRGGFSNQPQHF
cdr3_nt: TGTGCCAGCAGCCTCCGAGGGGGTTTTAGCAATCAGCCCCAGCATTTT

d_call: TRBD1
v_call: TRBV29-1
clone_size: NA
j_call: TRBJ1-2
cdr3_aa: CSVSDRESGYTF
cdr3_nt: TGCAGCGTCTCGGACAGGGAATCAGGCTACACCTTC

d_call: NA
v_call: TRBV7-9
clone_size: few
j_call: TRBJ2-7
cdr3_aa: CASSFKGTYEQYF
cdr3_nt: TGTGCCAGCAGCTTTAAGGGAACCTACGAGCAGTACTTC

d_call: TRBD1
v_call: TRBV7-6
clone_size: NA
j_call: TRBJ1-4
cdr3_aa: CASSPGGPDEKLFF
cdr3_nt: TGTGCCAGCAGTCCAGGGGGCCCTGATGAAAAACTGTTTTTT

d_call: NA
v_call: TRBV28
clone_size: NA
j_call: TRBJ1-1
cdr3_aa: CASTSTANTEAFF
cdr3_nt: TGTGCCAGCACGTCAACAGCGAACACTGAAGCTTTCTTT

d_call: NA
v_call: TRBV30
clone_size: few
j_call: TRBJ2-5
cdr3_aa: CAWSIFGTRETQYF
cdr3_nt: TGTGCCTGGAGTATTTTCGGCACTCGGGAGACCCAGTACTTC

d_call: TRBD2
v_call: TRBV15
clone_size: NA
j_call: TRBJ2-5
cdr3_aa: CATSSGGEETQYF
cdr3_nt: TGTGCCACCAGCAGTGGGGGGGAAGAGACCCAGTACTTC

d_call: TRBD2
v_call: TRBV2
clone_size: NA
j_call: TRBJ2-5
cdr3_aa: CASSALGRGTETQYF
cdr3_nt: TGTGCCAGCAGTGCACTTGGGAGGGGTACGGAGACCCAGTACTTC

d_call: NA
v_call: TRBV7-2
clone_size: NA
j_call: TRBJ2-7
cdr3_aa: CASVSGLDEQYF
cdr3_nt: TGTGCCAGCGTCTCAGGGCTTGACGAGCAGTACTTC

d_call: NA
v_call: TRBV19
clone_size: NA
j_call: TRBJ2-7
cdr3_aa: CASSIVAPSGEQYF
cdr3_nt: TGTGCCAGTAGTATCGTGGCCCCTAGTGGCGAGCAGTACTTC

d_call: TRBD2
v_call: TRBV3-1
clone_size: NA
j_call: TRBJ2-1
cdr3_aa: CASSQLAGGVSYNEQFF
cdr3_nt: TGTGCCAGCAGCCAACTAGCGGGAGGAGTTTCCTACAATGAGCAGTTCTTC

d_call: NA
v_call: TRBV25-1
clone_size: few
j_call: TRBJ2-5
cdr3_aa: CAVGGAVETQYF
cdr3_nt: TGTGCTGTGGGGGGGGCCGTGGAGACCCAGTACTTC

d_call: TRBD1
v_call: TRBV7-9
clone_size: few
j_call: TRBJ1-4
cdr3_aa: CAISDRGLEKLFF
cdr3_nt: TGTGCCATTTCGGACAGGGGGCTTGAAAAACTGTTTTTT

d_call: NA
v_call: TRBV29-1
clone_size: NA
j_call: TRBJ1-4
cdr3_aa: CSVDSGAGEEKLFF
cdr3_nt: TGCAGCGTTGACTCAGGGGCAGGCGAAGAAAAACTGTTTTTT